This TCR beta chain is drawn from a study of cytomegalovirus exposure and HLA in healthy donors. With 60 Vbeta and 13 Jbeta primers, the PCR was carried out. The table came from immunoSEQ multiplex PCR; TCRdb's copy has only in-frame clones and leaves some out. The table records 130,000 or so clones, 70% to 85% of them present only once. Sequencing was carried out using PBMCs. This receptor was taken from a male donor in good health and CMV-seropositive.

This chain's CDR3 is CASSDSDGRGYNEQFF. The CDR3 DNA reads TGTGCCAGCAGTGACTCTGACGGGAGGGGCTACAATGAGCAGTTCTTC. The chain has TRBV6-4 and TRBJ2-1; TRBD2 aligns across 8 bases. The J segment lost 3 bases and the V segment lost 0 bases, leaving 4 bases of the junction unmatched. The CDR3 contains 16 residues. From germline, CDR1 is MRHNA and CDR2 SNTAGT.